The subject of this entry is one TCR beta chain. Its antigen is not known. These data originate in a study of cytomegalovirus exposure and HLA in healthy donors. Notes on the study in general: The study carried out a later analysis of TCR beta sequences. It associated some 17,000 of them with specific HLA alleles at a false discovery rate of 0.05. Associated with cytomegalovirus, according to the listing, were 150 to 200 TCR beta chains.

V was pared by 5 bases and J by 5 bases, with 9 bases of the junction left unmatched. The CDR3 contains 15 residues. Germline V gives CDR1 LNHNV, CDR2 YYDKDF (reference sequence). Researchers ran the PCR with 60 Vbeta and 13 Jbeta primers. This table comes from immunoSEQ multiplex PCR, and its TCRdb copy is limited to in-frame clones, with some not included. The sample yields roughly 130,000 clones, around 76% seen once. Sequencing was carried out using PBMCs. The chain couples TRBV15 to TRBJ2-3, with 8 bases lining up with TRBD1. The clonotype originates from a woman aged 50 to 65 in good health and CMV-seronegative. CDR3 sequence reads: CATSEPGQEGDTQYF. The CDR3 region has the DNA TGTGCCACCAGCGAACCGGGACAGGAGGGAGATACGCAGTATTTT.